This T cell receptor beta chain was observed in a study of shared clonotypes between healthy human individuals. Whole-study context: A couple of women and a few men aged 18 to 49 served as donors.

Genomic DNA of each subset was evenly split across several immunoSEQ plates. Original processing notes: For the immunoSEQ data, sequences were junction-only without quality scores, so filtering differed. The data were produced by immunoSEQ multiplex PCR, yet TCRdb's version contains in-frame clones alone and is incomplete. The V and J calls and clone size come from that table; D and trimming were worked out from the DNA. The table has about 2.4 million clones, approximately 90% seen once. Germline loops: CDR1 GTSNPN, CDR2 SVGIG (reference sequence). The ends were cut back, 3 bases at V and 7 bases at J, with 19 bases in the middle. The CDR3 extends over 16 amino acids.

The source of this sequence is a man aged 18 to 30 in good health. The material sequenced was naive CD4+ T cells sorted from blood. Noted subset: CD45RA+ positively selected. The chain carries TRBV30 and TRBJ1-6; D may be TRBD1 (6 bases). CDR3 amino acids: CAWRANRATSNSPLHF. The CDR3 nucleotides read TGTGCCTGGAGAGCGAACAGGGCCACCTCAAATTCACCCCTCCACTTT. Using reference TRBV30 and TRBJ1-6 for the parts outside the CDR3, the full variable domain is SQTIHQWPATLVQPVGSPLSLECTVEGTSNPNLYWYRQAAGRGLQLLFYSVGIGQISSEVPQNLSASRPQDRQFILSSKKLLLSDSGFYLCAWRANRATSNSPLHFGNGTRLTVT.